The 8 T cell receptor beta chains below come from one sample, sequenced in a study of early T cells in non-severe SARS-CoV-2 infection. TCRdb reanalysed the 5' RACE reads using MiXCR and keeps one entry per CDR3 protein. The data hold about 18,000 distinct CDR3 sequences, with roughly 6.1% observed a single time. Input material: whole blood. The receptors originated from an adult who was a healthcare worker with PCR-confirmed SARS-CoV-2 infection or an uninfected control (not recorded which).

This clonotype has at least ten counts. The chain recombines TRBV14 with TRBJ2-1; tentatively, D is TRBD2 (6 bases). The CDR3 has 15 residues. V was pared by 5 bases and J by 4 bases, with 15 bases between. Germline assignment: CDR1 SGHDN and CDR2 FVKESK. The DNA of the CDR3 is TGTGCCAGCAGCTACCGGCTAGCGCCTTACAATGAGCAGTTCTTC. It yields the protein CASSYRLAPYNEQFF.

There are many counts of this clonotype. The rearrangement uses TRBV5-3 and TRBJ2-4; D is unresolved. TRBV5-3 is reported as an ORF; its role is uncertain. This CDR3 spans 16 amino acids. V lost 4 bases to trimming and J lost 0 bases, with 14 bases between them. CDR3 region: CARSPVPRRAKNIQYF. In DNA form, the CDR3 reads TGTGCCAGAAGCCCTGTCCCCAGGAGAGCCAAAAACATTCAGTACTTC.

This clonotype was counted many times. The rearrangement links TRBV5-1 to TRBJ1-5; TRBD1 aligns across 8 bases. The V and J ends lost 0 bases and 7 bases, in that order; junction bases with no gene match: 0. The germline V gene has CDR1 SGHRS and CDR2 YFSETQ. The CDR3 runs to 13 residues. The CDR3, as DNA: TGCGCCAGCAGCTTGGGACAGGGGCAGCCCCAGCATTTT. It translates to CASSLGQGQPQHF.

This clonotype has a count of ten or more. CDR3 bases: TGTGCCAGCAGACGGGACAGCTATAACTATGGCTACACCTTC. Translating gives CASRRDSYNYGYTF. The chain joins TRBV5-4 to TRBJ1-2; TRBD1 agrees at 7 bases. Trimming at V came to 5 bases and at J to 1 base, leaving 5 bases not matched to a gene. Germline CDR1 reads SGHNT; CDR2 reads YYREEE (reference sequence). The CDR3 totals 14 residues.

This clonotype appeared many times. The chain is built from TRBV19 and TRBJ2-1, with 7 nucleotides matching TRBD2. There are 15 residues in the CDR3. Germline-derived CDR1 and CDR2 are LNHDA and SQIVND (reference sequence). Trimming at V came to 3 bases and at J to 1 base, leaving 3 bases not matched to a gene. The CDR3 spells CASSMQAGSYNEQFF. The CDR3 coding sequence is TGTGCCAGTAGTATGCAAGCGGGATCCTACAATGAGCAGTTCTTC.

This clonotype was counted at least ten times. The chain recombines TRBV29-1 with TRBJ1-2, with D perhaps TRBD1 (5 bases). The V gene lost 5 bases and the J gene lost 4 bases, with 20 bases spanning the gap. Germline CDR1 is SQVTM and CDR2 is ANQGSEA. CDR3 length: 15 residues. CDR3 residues: CSVSGRLGTGYGYTF. DNA of the CDR3: TGCAGCGTTTCCGGCAGATTGGGGACGGGCTATGGCTACACCTTC. Full variable domain (outside the CDR3, taken from reference TRBV29-1 and TRBJ1-2): SAVISQKPSRDICQRGTSLTIQCQVDSQVTMMFWYRQQPGQSLTLIATANQGSEATYESGFVIDKFPISRPNLTFSTLTVSNMSPEDSSIYLCSVSGRLGTGYGYTFGSGTRLTVV.

This clonotype occurred many times. The chain couples TRBV12-3 or TRBV12-4 to TRBJ2-4; 10 positions agree with TRBD2. The CDR3 is 15 residues long. The trim removed 2 bases at V and 6 bases at J, leaving 4 bases unmatched. This chain's CDR3 is CASSLRASGRNIQYF. In DNA, the CDR3 is TGTGCCAGCAGTTTAAGGGCTAGCGGGAGAAACATTCAGTACTTC.

This clonotype appeared many times. The chain has TRBV6-1 and TRBJ1-1, with unresolved D. The V end was cut by 8 bases, the J end by 1 base, with 11 bases between. Germline values: CDR1 MNHNS, CDR2 SASEGT. The CDR3 sequence is 13 residues long. The CDR3: CASSGFENTEAFF. The CDR3 DNA sequence: TGTGCCAGCTCGGGGTTCGAGAACACTGAAGCTTTCTTT.